Listed here is a single TCR beta chain. These data are taken from a study of metastatic and nonmetastatic thyroid tumors. In the study overall: Repertoires were compared across blood and tumor or nodule tissue from malignant and benign thyroid patients.

Not a single patient had been given any form of treatment at any point before undergoing thyroid surgery. Germline trimming cut 6 bases from V and 4 bases from J; bases unmatched to any gene: 7. CDR3 length: 15 amino acids. Looked up from germline, CDR1 is SGHTA and CDR2 is FQGTGA. In the original analysis: For papillary thyroid cancer, a distant-metastasis classifier was constructed from CDR3 differences observed across clinicopathological groups. TCRdb re-called the PCR reads through MiXCR. These V and J calls derive from TCRdb rather than the authors' analysis. The sample consists of about 7,000 clones, under 20% of them appearing once.

The sequence was collected from a female donor with papillary thyroid cancer or a benign thyroid nodule (not recorded which). Some clones in this sample may be carry-over from other donors' samples. The sequencing sample was made of adjacent normal tissue. The V and J genes are TRBV7-3 and TRBJ2-7, with 12 bases that match TRBD2. In DNA, the CDR3 is TGTGCCAGCAGTGATCCGGGACTAGCGGGTTACGAGCAGTACTTC. Translating gives CASSDPGLAGYEQYF.